Included here is one TCR beta chain sequence, with context. This receptor's antigen is unknown. No much larger clone is present one base from it, and per-base qualities are unavailable. The sample belongs to a study of T-cell memory formation after mild COVID-19 (dated by TCRdb to the early 2020s). At the level of the whole study: TCR sequence clusters from the two donors were found to be largely donor specific. The cohort was made up of two young adult volunteers, one female and one male, who were previously healthy. In a couple of donors, T-cell clones that expanded and contracted after mild COVID-19 were followed by sequencing TCRalpha and TCRbeta repertoires longitudinally. Findings and caveats that apply to the study as a whole: The study included only a couple of mild cases, and larger cohorts that include severe cases with pre-infection samples were judged to be necessary. Clones that contracted from day 15 to 85 showed balanced CD4/CD8 phenotypes, whereas a second wave of clones that expanded from day 15 to 37 leaned towards CD4+. Contracting CD4+ clones appeared mostly in the CM and EM memory subsets, whereas CD8+ clones were enriched in EMRA. SARS-CoV-2 specificity of the second-wave clones peaking on day 37 was not confirmed. Some responding clones were detected in pre-infection memory, suggesting pre-existing cross-reactive memory T cells joined the SARS-CoV-2 response.

The run used an Illumina NovaSeq 6000. TCRalpha and TCRbeta cDNA libraries were built by 5'RACE with constant-segment primers, adding sample barcodes and unique molecular identifiers. RNA was extracted from every sample with Trizol reagent. Library amplification was performed in two PCR steps, and a second sample barcode and Illumina TruSeq adapters were introduced in the second step. Sequencing of libraries was performed on an Illumina NovaSeq with 2 x 150 bp paired-end reads. In the source study's methods: With migec v1.2.7, reads were demultiplexed and then collapsed into UMI-guided consensus sequences. Using mixcr v2.1.11, the UMI consensuses were aligned to TRA and TRB V and J templates and assembled into clonotypes. A clonotype was counted as expanded or contracted only if both edgeR and NoisET called the change significant, with noise models trained on biological replicates. For edgeR calls, a false discovery rate-adjusted p below 0.01 and a log2 fold-change threshold of 1 were applied. As an exploratory analysis of dynamics, max-normalized trajectories of the 1000 most abundant clonotypes were examined with PCA combined with hierarchical clustering. Each responding clone was given a CD4 or CD8 phenotype based on the CD4+ and CD8+ repertoires, which had been sequenced separately. TCRdb cleaned the public reads at Q25 with fastp, built clones with MiXCR and kept in-frame beta chains. Merged by CDR3 protein, the rows form single entries marked with the most common genes and DNA. For this entry, the V and J calls and clone size follow TCRdb and not the study's own pipeline. This sample has 150,000 to 200,000 distinct CDR3 sequences in its table, and approximately 16% of those were observed once. The ten largest clones represent approximately 2.1% of the sample.

The V and J ends are trimmed by 3 bases and 4 bases, leaving 4 bases between them. The CDR3 sequence holds 12 residues, the cysteine and phenylalanine included. The retained sequence is limited to the CDR3, 36 bases, with the frame set at the first base. Ficoll-Paque density gradient centrifugation was the method used to isolate PBMCs. The rearranged chain carries TRBV12-3 or TRBV12-4 and TRBJ1-5; the D gene identity is not certain. Sequencing was done on a sample of PBMCs or a T cell subset sorted from them (not recorded which). The sequence derives from an adult woman who had mild COVID-19 (a few samples of this study predate the infection). The sample titles of this study are shuffled in the database, so cell type and time point are left out; the donor was told from shared clones. In nucleotide form, the sequence is TGTGCCAGCAGTTTCGGAAATCAGCCCCAGCATTTT. Translation gives CASSFGNQPQHF.